Reported below is one T cell receptor (beta chain). Its specificity is not known. The CDR3 runs to 14 residues. With V trimmed by 3 bases and J by 5 bases, 3 bases remained unmatched. Germline lookup yields CDR1 SGHNT and CDR2 YYREEE (reference sequence). This record comes from a study of OX40 agonist ivuxolimab in advanced cancers. Looking at the study overall: Every 2 weeks, patients received ivuxolimab intravenously, dosed at 0.01 to 10 mg/kg. Enrolled patients in dose escalation had cancers that were hepatocellular carcinoma, melanoma, renal cell or head and neck cancer. Notes on the study in general: The mean number of expanded clones was higher in CD8+ T cells than in CD4+. Researchers did not determine the expanded peripheral T cells' antigen specificity.

The data were produced by immunoSEQ multiplex PCR, yet TCRdb's version contains in-frame clones alone and is incomplete. The sample consists of 70,000 to 95,000 clones, 94% of them appearing once. This receptor was identified in an adult with an advanced solid tumor such as melanoma, head and neck, liver or kidney cancer. Sequencing used CD4+ or CD8+ T cells sorted from blood, obtained in a trial of the OX40 agonist ivuxolimab. The chain links TRBV5-4 to TRBJ2-5; 11 nucleotides align to TRBD2. CDR3 nucleotides: TGTGCCAGCAGCTCATGGACTAGCGGGGAGACCCAGTACTTC. Translated, it gives CASSSWTSGETQYF.